Described below is a single T cell receptor (beta chain) sequence and its context. The specificity of this receptor is unknown. No per-base quality is available; no much larger clone lies one base away. The donor pool comprised 300 to 400 males and approximately 160 females, all aged roughly 18 to 40 years. From roughly 170 liters of pooled peripheral blood, peripheral leukocyte polyA+ RNA was isolated. The starting material was a commercial mRNA preparation from normal human peripheral blood leukocytes pooled from 500 or so individuals. The entry originates in a study of massively parallel sequencing of T cell beta chains (dated by TCRdb to 2009 to 2010). Turning to the overall study: Human TCR beta CDR3 diversity in peripheral blood was profiled using 5'-RACE, Illumina short-read sequencing and a dedicated short-read assembly strategy. Beyond this particular receptor, the publication reports: Among roughly 35,000 distinct clonotypes, around 65% of clonotypes but only around a fifth of assemblies were accounted for by single-copy clonotypes. The length of CDR3 beta varied from 21 to 81 nucleotides, with the peak at 45 nucleotides. TRBV usage was found to range from over 0.0095% for TRBV17 to just under 25% for TRBV20-1, and TRBJ usage was found to range from under 2% for TRBJ2-6 to around 17% for TRBJ2-1. The reported gene usage frequencies may have been skewed by preferential PCR amplification of some TRBV and TRBJ sequences. Most clonotypes (21,973 of 33,664) were supported by a single sequence read, which could in principle inflate apparent diversity. Since the RNA was pooled from many donors, the results capture clonotype abundance averaged across the population rather than the repertoire of any individual. Only 22,704 (around 70%) of the clonotypes could be assigned a unique TRBV gene. When the data were subsampled, the number of clonotypes climbed linearly as read number increased, indicating that sequencing depth was far from saturation.

TCRdb shows the sequencer as Illumina Genome Analyzer II. Two rounds of nested PCR with TRBC1/TRBC2-specific primers produced a RACE product of about 520 bp, and the RACE product was then gel-purified. First-strand cDNA was made with a TRBC-specific primer plus a template-switching oligonucleotide, which provided a 5' anchor for RACE. Because the RACE amplicon was too long to sequence directly with short reads, the RACE amplicon was concatemerized by ligation and then sheared by sonication. PAGE was used to isolate a size fraction of 100 to 300 bp, and that fraction then underwent shotgun sequencing on the Illumina platform. Sequencing on an Illumina GAII produced 18.8 million 36-nt reads and 21.7 million 50-nt single-end reads in separate runs. The paper's data handling went like this. iSSAKE, run with parameters -m 15, -o 2 and -r 0.7, was used to assemble the pooled about 38,000,000 reads. Reads that aligned to the ends of Ensembl TRBV gene predictions and carried unmatched junctional bases were used to seed de novo CDR3 beta assemblies. Clonotype abundance was estimated from the number of matching assembled contigs rather than from raw read depth. Among the assembled clonotypes, about 2,100 (5.9%) contained in-frame stop codons and were discarded, which left about 35,000 productive clonotypes. Sanger sequencing of cloned RACE products gave a few hundred unique TCR sequences, and 69% of them were also found in the Illumina assembly. Clones were called with MiXCR by TCRdb after fastp trimmed the public reads at Q25, and only in-frame beta chains were retained. Each entry is one CDR3 protein sequence, shown with its most common DNA and genes. The V and J calls were not made by the authors but by TCRdb's processing. This sample holds about 4,300 distinct CDR3 sequences; 38% were observed only once. Of the sample, about 3.2% is held by the ten largest clones.

V is reduced by 1 base and J by 5 bases, leaving a spacing of 11 bases between them. The CDR3 has 14 amino acids, counting the end cysteine and phenylalanine. The read is trimmed to its CDR3 DNA, 42 bases read in frame from base 1. Source material: commercial RNA from peripheral blood pooled from many donors. In this chain, TRBV12-3 or TRBV12-4 is recombined with TRBJ2-5; the D gene lacks a confident call. This receptor was taken from a pool of human donors in good health; the sample was commercial RNA pooled from many donors. The DNA reads TGTGCCAGCAGTTTAGGGGGTAGGCGGGAGACCCAGTACTTC. Its protein is CASSLGGRRETQYF.